This T cell receptor (beta chain) was found in a study of OX40 agonist ivuxolimab in advanced cancers. Across the study: Two cutaneous melanoma patients and one hepatocellular carcinoma patient, three in all, had partial responses. Study observations and caveats: Doses of 0.1 to 3.0 mg/kg were accompanied by clonal expansion of CD4+ and CD8+ blood T cells by week 6.

Assay used: immunoSEQ multiplex PCR; TCRdb lists only in-frame clones, some missing. The sample shows roughly 75,000 clones, 70% to 90% of them seen only once. This CDR3 region has 15 residues. From germline, CDR1 is SGDLS and CDR2 YYNGEE. Trimming took 0 bases from V and 0 from J; bases not matched to a gene: 1. To note about this clone: Its specificity is unknown.

The receptor was derived from an adult with an advanced solid tumor such as melanoma, head and neck, liver or kidney cancer. The chain has TRBV9 and TRBJ2-7, with 9 nucleotides matching TRBD2. The source was CD4+ or CD8+ T cells sorted from blood, collected in a trial of the OX40 agonist ivuxolimab. The CDR3 is CASSVGGRASYEQYF. The CDR3 DNA is TGTGCCAGCAGCGTAGGCGGGAGGGCCTCCTACGAGCAGTACTTC.